This record covers a single T cell receptor (beta chain). Its antigen is currently unknown. The sample comes from a study of graft-versus-host responses after intestinal transplantation. Study-wide findings and caveats: Marrow from the recipient contained GvH clones, some of which had appeared first in ileum or blood.

Produced via immunoSEQ multiplex PCR; TCRdb's table is partial and in-frame only. The table lists more than 90,000 clones, more than 90% of them singletons. V was trimmed by 4 bases and J by 5 bases, leaving 24 bases between them. Per germline, CDR1 SGHNT and CDR2 YENEEA. The CDR3 runs to 17 residues. This chain links TRBV11-3 with TRBJ2-7; a possible D gene is TRBD2 (6 bases). The sample in question was unstimulated CD4+ T cells sorted from spleen or lymph node cells, obtained before transplant. This clonotype was obtained from a human donor who was the organ donor for an intestinal transplant. CDR3 protein: CASSSPPLSWRGNEQYF. CDR3 DNA sequence: TGTGCCAGCAGCTCCCCGCCCCTATCTTGGCGGGGAAACGAGCAGTACTTC. Complete variable domain (other parts from reference TRBV11-3 and TRBJ2-7): EAGVVQSPRYKIIEKKQPVAFWCNPISGHNTLYWYLQNLGQGPELLIRYENEEAVDDSQLPKDRFSAERLKGVDSTLKIQPAELGDSAVYLCASSSPPLSWRGNEQYFGPGTRLTVT.